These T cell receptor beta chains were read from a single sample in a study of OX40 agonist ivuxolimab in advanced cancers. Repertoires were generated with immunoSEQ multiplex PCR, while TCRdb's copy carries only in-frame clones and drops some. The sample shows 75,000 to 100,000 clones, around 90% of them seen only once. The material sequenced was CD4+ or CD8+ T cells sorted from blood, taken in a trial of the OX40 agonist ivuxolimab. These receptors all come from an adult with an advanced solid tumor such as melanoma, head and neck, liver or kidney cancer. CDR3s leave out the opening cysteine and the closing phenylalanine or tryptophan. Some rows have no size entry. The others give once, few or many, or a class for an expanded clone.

ASSLFRAGGGPQH TRBJ1-5 TRBV28 NA
ASSWGSGDLGYT TRBJ1-2 TRBV11-2 NA
ASSYDRGSNEKLF TRBJ1-4 TRBV6-5 NA
ASIPYPAGGPGTGELF TRBJ2-2 TRBV27 NA
ASSYRAGGPGELF TRBJ2-2 TRBV6-5 few
ASSTTMDAPYEQY TRBJ2-7 TRBV19 NA
ASSSVRTGFEQY TRBJ2-7 TRBV7-8 NA
ASSYSGETQY TRBJ2-5 TRBV6-5 NA
ATSRDREGDRT TRBJ1-2 TRBV15 NA
ASSRRPTSGRAGVGQF TRBJ2-1 TRBV19 NA
ASSPSGQRNTIY TRBJ1-3 TRBV18 NA
ASSINIQMNTEAF TRBJ1-1 TRBV19 few
ASSLSGGGNQPQH TRBJ1-5 TRBV28 NA
ASSPPGFSGNTIY TRBJ1-3 TRBV28 NA
ASSVITSTDTQY TRBJ2-3 TRBV9 NA
ASSLAGVGNTIY TRBJ1-3 TRBV27 NA